This TCR beta chain was profiled in a study of long-term antiretroviral therapy in people with HIV. Study-level points and caveats: Information pertaining to ART adherence, viral resistance or therapeutic modifications was not obtained.

All donors provided no fewer than one pre-ART and no fewer than two post-ART PBMC samples. Each specimen consisted of about 0.95-11 million cryopreserved PBMC prior to extraction of DNA. Concerning this clone: No antigen is known for it.

They ran version v3.0 of the immunoSEQ assay at survey level. Using immunoSEQ multiplex PCR, the repertoire was profiled, and TCRdb retains in-frame clones only, with some absent. The sample yields tens of thousands of clones, roughly four fifths seen once. Here the sequenced sample was unsorted PBMCs, taken 1 year after starting antiretroviral therapy. This TCR was sampled from a man younger than 35 with HIV.

The CDR3 sequence: CASSPPMNTEAFF. The DNA for the CDR3 is TGTGCCAGCAGTCCCCCCATGAACACTGAAGCTTTCTTT. The rearrangement uses TRBV25-1 and TRBJ1-1; D uncertain. Germline V gene data show CDR1 as MGHDK and CDR2 as SYGVNS. Trimming took 5 bases from V and 0 from J, leaving 7 bases between them. This CDR3 is built from 13 residues.